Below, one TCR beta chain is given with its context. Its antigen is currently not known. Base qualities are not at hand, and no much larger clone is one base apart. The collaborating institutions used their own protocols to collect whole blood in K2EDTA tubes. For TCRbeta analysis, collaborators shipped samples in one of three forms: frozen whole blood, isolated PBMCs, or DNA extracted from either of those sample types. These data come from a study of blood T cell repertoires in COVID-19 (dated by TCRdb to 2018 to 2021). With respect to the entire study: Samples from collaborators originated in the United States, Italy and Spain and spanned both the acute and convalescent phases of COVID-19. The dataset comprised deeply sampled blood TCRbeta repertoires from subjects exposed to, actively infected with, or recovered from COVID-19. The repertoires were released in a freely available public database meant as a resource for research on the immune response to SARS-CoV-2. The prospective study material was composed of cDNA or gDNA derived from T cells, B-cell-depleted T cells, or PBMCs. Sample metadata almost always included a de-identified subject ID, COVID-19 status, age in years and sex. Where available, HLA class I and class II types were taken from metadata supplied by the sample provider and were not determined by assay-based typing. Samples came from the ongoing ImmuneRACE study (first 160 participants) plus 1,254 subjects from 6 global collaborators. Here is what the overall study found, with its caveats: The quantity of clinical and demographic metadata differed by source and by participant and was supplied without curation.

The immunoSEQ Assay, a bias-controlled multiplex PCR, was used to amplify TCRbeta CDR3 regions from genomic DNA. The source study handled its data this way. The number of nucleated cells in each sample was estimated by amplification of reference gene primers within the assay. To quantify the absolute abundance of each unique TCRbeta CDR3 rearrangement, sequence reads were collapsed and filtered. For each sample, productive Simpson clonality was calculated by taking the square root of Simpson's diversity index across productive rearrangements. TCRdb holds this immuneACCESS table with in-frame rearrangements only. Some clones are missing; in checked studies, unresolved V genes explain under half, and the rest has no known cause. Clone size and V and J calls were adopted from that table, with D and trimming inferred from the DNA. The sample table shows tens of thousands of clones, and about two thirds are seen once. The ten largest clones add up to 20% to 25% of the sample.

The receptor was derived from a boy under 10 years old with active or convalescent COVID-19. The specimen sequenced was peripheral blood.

The DNA sequence is as follows: TGTGCCAGCAGCTTCCCCAGGACGGGAGGGCCGGATGAGCAGTTCTTC. Translation gives CASSFPRTGGPDEQFF. The rearrangement joined TRBV9 to TRBJ2-1, with TRBD2 matching 8 junction bases. CDR1 and CDR2 are read off the germline V gene as SGDLS and YYNGEE. The CDR3 runs 16 amino acids, cysteine and phenylalanine included. Of the read, only the CDR3 DNA is kept; its 48 bases are in frame from base 1. Clipping removes 4 bases from V and 8 bases from J, with 14 as the unmatched junction base count.